This T cell receptor beta chain came from a study of response to subunit inactivated influenza vaccine. General study results and limits: That few new T cells are recruited by each seasonal influenza vaccination was the authors' suggestion.

TCRdb recomputed calls from the RT-PCR reads with MiXCR, one row per CDR3 protein. The sample consists of fewer than 600,000 distinct CDR3 sequences, around 7.7% of them appearing once. To note about this clonotype: Antigen specificity is unknown.

This CDR3 has 12 residues. The V and J ends lost 0 bases and 10 bases respectively, with 10 bases between them. Germline CDR1 reads DFQATT; CDR2 reads SNEGSKA (reference sequence). This chain links TRBV20-1 with TRBJ2-1; D is uncertain. This specimen consisted of PBMCs from blood, obtained about 24 months after vaccination. The TCR sequence derives from a man in his fifties or sixties who received an inactivated influenza vaccine. The CDR3 nucleotides read TGCAGTGCTAGAGAGAGGCTATCCGAGCAGTTCTTC. Translated: CSARERLSEQFF.